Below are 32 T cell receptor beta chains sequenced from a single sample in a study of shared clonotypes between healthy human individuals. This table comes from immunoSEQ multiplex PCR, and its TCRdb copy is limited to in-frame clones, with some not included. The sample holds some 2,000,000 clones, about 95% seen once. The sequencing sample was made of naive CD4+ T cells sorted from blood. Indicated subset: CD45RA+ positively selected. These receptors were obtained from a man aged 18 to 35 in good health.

CDR3 bases: TGTGCCAGCAGCTTGGAGGGGGTTTCAGTGGAAGATACGCAGTATTTT. This encodes CASSLEGVSVEDTQYF. The rearrangement links TRBV5-4 to TRBJ2-3; maybe TRBD1 (6 bases). V lost 0 bases, J lost 5 bases, and 16 bases lay in between. The CDR3 covers 16 residues. Germline V gene sequence: CDR1 SGHNT, CDR2 YYREEE (reference sequence). Variable domain in full (rest from reference TRBV5-4 and TRBJ2-3): ETGVTQSPTHLIKTRGQQVTLRCSSQSGHNTVSWYQQALGQGPQFIFQYYREEENGRGNFPPRFSGLQFPNYSSELNVNALELDDSALYLCASSLEGVSVEDTQYFGPGTRLTVL.

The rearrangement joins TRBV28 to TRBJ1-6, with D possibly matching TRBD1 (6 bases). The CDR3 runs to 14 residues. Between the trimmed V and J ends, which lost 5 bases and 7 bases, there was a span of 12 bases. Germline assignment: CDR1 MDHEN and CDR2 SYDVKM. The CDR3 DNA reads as TGTGCCAGCAGTCACAGGGAGGCGAATTCACCCCTCCACTTT. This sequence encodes CASSHREANSPLHF.

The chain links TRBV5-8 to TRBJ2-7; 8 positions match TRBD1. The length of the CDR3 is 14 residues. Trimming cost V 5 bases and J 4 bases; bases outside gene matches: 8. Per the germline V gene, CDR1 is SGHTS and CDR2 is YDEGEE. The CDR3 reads CASRRPGGWYEQYF. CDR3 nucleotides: TGTGCCAGCAGACGTCCAGGGGGCTGGTACGAGCAGTACTTC.

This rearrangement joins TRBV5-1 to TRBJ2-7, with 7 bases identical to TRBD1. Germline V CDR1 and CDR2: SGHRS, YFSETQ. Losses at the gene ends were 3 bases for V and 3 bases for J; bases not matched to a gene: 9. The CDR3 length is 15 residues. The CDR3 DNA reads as TGCGCCAGCAGCTCCGGACAGGCGAGTTACTACGAGCAGTACTTC. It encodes CASSSGQASYYEQYF. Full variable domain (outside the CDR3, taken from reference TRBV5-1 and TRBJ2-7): KAGVTQTPRYLIKTRGQQVTLSCSPISGHRSVSWYQQTPGQGLQFLFEYFSETQRNKGNFPGRFSGRQFSNSRSEMNVSTLELGDSALYLCASSSGQASYYEQYFGPGTRLTVT.

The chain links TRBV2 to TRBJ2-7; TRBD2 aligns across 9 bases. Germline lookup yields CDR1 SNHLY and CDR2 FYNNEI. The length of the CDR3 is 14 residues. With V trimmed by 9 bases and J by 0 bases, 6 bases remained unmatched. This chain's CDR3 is CASQAGGLSYEQYF. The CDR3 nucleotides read TGTGCCAGTCAAGCGGGGGGACTCTCCTACGAGCAGTACTTC.

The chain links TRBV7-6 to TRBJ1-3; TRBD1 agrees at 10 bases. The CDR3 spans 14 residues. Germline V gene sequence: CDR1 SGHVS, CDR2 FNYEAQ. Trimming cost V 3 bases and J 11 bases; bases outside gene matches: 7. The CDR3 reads CASSLGQGLGPIYF. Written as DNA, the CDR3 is TGTGCCAGCAGCTTGGGACAGGGGCTGGGCCCCATATATTTT.

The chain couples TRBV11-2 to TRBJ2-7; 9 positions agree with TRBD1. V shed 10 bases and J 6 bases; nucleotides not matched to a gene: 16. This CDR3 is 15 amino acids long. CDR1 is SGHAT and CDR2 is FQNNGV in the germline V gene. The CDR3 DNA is TGTGCCACTTCAGGAGGAGGACAGGGGTTTGGCGAGCAGTACTTC. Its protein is CATSGGGQGFGEQYF.

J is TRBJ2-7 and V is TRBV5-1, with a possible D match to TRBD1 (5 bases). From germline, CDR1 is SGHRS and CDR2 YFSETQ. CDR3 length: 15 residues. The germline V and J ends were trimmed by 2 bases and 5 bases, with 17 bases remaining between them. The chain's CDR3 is CASSLRRAEGDEQYF. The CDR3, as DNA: TGCGCCAGCAGCTTACGCAGGGCGGAAGGAGACGAGCAGTACTTC.

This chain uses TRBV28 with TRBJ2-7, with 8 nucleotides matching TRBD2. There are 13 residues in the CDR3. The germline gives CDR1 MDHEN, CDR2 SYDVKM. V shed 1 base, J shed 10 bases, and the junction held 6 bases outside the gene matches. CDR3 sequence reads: CASSLFQREIQYF. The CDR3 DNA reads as TGTGCCAGCAGTTTATTCCAGCGGGAGATTCAGTACTTC.

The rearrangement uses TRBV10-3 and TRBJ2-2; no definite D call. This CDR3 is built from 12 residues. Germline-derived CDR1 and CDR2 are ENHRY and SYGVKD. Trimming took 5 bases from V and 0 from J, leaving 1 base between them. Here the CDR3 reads CAISTNTGELFF. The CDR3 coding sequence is TGTGCCATCAGTACGAACACCGGGGAGCTGTTTTTT.

CDR3 loop: CAWRGPGLVNTEAFF. CDR3 DNA: TGTGCCTGGAGGGGTCCGGGACTGGTGAACACTGAAGCTTTCTTT. The chain joins TRBV30 to TRBJ1-1, with TRBD1 as a possible D gene (5 bases). The germline V gene encodes CDR1 GTSNPN and CDR2 SVGIG (reference sequence). This CDR3 has 15 amino acids. The V gene lost 3 bases and the J gene lost 0 bases, with 14 bases spanning the gap.

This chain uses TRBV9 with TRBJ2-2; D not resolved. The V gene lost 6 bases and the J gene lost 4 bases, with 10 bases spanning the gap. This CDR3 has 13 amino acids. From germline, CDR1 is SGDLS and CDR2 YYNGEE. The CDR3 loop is CASTEGFTGELFF. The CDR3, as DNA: TGTGCCAGCACCGAAGGGTTCACCGGGGAGCTGTTTTTT.

CDR3 amino acids: CASSLEGRTSDYGYTF. Written as DNA, the CDR3 is TGTGCCAGCAGCTTGGAAGGCAGGACAAGTGATTATGGCTACACCTTC. The J gene is TRBJ1-2, the V gene TRBV5-5, with a tentative D call TRBD1 (5 bases). Trimming removed 0 bases from V and 5 bases from J, with 17 bases in between. From germline, CDR1 is SGHKS and CDR2 YYEKEE (reference sequence). The CDR3 is 16 amino acids.

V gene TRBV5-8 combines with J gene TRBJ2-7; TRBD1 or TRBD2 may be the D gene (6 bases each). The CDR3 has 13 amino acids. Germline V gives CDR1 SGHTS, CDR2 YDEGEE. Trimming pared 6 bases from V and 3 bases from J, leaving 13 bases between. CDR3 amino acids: CASNRGPNYEQYF. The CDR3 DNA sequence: TGTGCCAGCAATCGGGGGCCTAACTACGAGCAGTACTTC.

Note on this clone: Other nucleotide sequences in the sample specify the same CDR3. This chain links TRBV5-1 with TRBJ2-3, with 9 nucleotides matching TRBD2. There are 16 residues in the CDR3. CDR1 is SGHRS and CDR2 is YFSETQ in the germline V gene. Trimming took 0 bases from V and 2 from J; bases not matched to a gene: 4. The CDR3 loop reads CASSLGASGNTDTQYF. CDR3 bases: TGCGCCAGCAGCTTGGGGGCTAGCGGGAACACAGATACGCAGTATTTT.

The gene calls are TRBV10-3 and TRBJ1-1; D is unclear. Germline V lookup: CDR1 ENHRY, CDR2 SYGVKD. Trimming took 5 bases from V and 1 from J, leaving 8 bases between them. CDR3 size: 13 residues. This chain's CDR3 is CAISRVRNTEAFF. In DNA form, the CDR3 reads TGTGCCATCAGTCGGGTAAGGAACACTGAAGCTTTCTTT.

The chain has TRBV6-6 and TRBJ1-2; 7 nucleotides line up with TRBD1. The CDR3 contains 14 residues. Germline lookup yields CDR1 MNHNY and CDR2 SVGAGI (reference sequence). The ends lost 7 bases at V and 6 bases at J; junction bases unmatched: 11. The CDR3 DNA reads TGTGCCAGCAATCCGGGGACAGTTTACGATGGCTACACCTTC. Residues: CASNPGTVYDGYTF.

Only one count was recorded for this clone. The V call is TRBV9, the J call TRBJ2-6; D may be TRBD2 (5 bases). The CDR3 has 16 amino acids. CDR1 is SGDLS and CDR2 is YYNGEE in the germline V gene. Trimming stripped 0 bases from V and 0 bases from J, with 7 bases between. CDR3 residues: CASSVADYSGANVLTF. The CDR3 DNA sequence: TGTGCCAGCAGCGTAGCCGACTACTCTGGGGCCAACGTCCTGACTTTC.

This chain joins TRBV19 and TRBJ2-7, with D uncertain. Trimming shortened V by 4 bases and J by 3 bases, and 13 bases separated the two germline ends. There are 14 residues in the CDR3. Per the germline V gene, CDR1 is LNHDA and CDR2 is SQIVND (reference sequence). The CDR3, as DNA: TGTGCCAGTAGTACCGGCACGGGCATCTACGAGCAGTACTTC. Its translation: CASSTGTGIYEQYF.

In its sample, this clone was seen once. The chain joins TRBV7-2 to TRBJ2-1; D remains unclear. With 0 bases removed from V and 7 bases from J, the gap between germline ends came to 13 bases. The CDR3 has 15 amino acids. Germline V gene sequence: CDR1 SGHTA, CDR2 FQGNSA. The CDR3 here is CASSLARVRRNEQFF. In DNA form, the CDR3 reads TGTGCCAGCAGCTTAGCGCGCGTACGTCGGAATGAGCAGTTCTTC.

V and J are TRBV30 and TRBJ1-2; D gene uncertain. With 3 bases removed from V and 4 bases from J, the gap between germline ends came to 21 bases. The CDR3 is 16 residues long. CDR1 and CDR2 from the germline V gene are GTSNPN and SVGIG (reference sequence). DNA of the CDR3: TGTGCCTGGAGCCTCCCGGGAACCCAGAGTGGCTATGGCTACACCTTC. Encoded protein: CAWSLPGTQSGYGYTF.

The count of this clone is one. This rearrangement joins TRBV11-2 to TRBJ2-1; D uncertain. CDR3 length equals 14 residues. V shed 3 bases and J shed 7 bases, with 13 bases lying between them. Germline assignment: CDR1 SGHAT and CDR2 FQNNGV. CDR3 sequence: CASSLAIVGNEQFF. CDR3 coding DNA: TGTGCCAGCAGCTTGGCGATAGTGGGGAATGAGCAGTTCTTC.

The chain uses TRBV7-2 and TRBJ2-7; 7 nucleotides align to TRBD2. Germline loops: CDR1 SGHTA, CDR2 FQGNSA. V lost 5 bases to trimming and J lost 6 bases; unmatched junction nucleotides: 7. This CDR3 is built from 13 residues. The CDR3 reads CASSLWGGGEQYF. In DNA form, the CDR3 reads TGTGCCAGCAGCCTCTGGGGGGGAGGCGAGCAGTACTTC.

CDR3: CASSLAQAAKNIQYF. Written as DNA, the CDR3 is TGCGCCAGCAGCTTGGCCCAAGCGGCCAAAAACATTCAGTACTTC. The chain uses TRBV5-1 and TRBJ2-4; D remains unclear. This CDR3 region has 15 residues. V was shortened by 0 bases and J by 1 base, with 8 bases between the two germline ends. Germline CDR1 SGHRS, CDR2 YFSETQ.

The CDR3: CASSPRDKNEKLFF. The CDR3 DNA reads as TGTGCCTCCAGCCCCCGGGACAAAAATGAAAAACTGTTTTTT. The rearrangement links TRBV19 to TRBJ1-4, with D perhaps TRBD1 (6 bases). This CDR3 is built from 14 residues. Germline assignment: CDR1 LNHDA and CDR2 SQIVND (reference sequence). V dropped 11 bases and J dropped 5 bases, with 18 bases sitting between them.

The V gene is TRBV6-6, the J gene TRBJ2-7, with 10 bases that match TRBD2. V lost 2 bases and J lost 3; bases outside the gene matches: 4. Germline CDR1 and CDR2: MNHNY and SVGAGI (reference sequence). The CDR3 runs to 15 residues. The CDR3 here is CASSYELAGGYEQYF. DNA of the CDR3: TGTGCCAGCAGTTACGAGTTAGCGGGAGGCTACGAGCAGTACTTC.

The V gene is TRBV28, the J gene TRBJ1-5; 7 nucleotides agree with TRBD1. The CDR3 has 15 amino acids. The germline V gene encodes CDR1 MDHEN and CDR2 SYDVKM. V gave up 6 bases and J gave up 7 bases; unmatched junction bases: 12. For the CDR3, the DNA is TGTGCCAGCAGAACCGCAGACAGGGTAGGACAGCCCCAGCATTTT. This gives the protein CASRTADRVGQPQHF.

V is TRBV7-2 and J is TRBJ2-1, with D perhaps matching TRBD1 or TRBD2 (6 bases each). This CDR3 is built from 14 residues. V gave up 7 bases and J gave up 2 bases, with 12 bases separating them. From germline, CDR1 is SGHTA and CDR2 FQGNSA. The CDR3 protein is CASTPGDTYNEQFF. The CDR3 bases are TGTGCCAGCACCCCGGGGGACACCTACAATGAGCAGTTCTTC.

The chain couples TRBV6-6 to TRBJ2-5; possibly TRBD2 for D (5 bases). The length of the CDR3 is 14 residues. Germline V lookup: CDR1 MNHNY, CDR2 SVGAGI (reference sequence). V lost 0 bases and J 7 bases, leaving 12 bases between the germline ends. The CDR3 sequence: CASSYSTAAGTQYF. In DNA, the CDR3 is TGTGCCAGCAGTTACTCGACCGCGGCGGGGACCCAGTACTTC.

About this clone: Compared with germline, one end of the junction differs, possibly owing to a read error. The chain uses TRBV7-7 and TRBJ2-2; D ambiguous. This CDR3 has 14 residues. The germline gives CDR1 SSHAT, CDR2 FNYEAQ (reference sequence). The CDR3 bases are TGTGCTAGCAGCTTTCAAGGTTTCACCGGGGAGCTGTTTTTT. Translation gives CASSFQGFTGELFF. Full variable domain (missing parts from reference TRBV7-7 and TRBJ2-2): GAGVSQSPRYKVTKRGQDVTLRCDPISSHATLYWYQQALGQGPEFLTYFNYEAQPDKSGLPSDRFSAERPEGSISTLTIQRTEQRDSAMYRCASSFQGFTGELFFGEGSRLTVL.

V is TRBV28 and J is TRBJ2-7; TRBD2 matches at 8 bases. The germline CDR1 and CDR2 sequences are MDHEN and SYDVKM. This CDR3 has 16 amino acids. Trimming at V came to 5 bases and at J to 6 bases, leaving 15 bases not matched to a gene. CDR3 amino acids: CASSTGTSGLGGEQYF. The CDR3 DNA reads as TGTGCCAGCAGTACCGGGACTAGTGGGCTCGGGGGCGAGCAGTACTTC. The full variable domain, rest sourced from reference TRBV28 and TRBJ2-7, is DVKVTQSSRYLVKRTGEKVFLECVQDMDHENMFWYRQDPGLGLRLIYFSYDVKMKEKGDIPEGYSVSREKKERFSLILESASTNQTSMYLCASSTGTSGLGGEQYFGPGTRLTVT.

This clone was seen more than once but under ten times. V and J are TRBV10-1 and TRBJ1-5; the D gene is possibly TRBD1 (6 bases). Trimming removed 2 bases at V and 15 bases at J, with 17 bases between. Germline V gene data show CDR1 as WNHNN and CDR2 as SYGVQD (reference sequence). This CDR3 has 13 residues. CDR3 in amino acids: CASSETLGTPRHF. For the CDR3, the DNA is TGCGCCAGCAGTGAGACCCTCGGGACACCACGGCATTTT.